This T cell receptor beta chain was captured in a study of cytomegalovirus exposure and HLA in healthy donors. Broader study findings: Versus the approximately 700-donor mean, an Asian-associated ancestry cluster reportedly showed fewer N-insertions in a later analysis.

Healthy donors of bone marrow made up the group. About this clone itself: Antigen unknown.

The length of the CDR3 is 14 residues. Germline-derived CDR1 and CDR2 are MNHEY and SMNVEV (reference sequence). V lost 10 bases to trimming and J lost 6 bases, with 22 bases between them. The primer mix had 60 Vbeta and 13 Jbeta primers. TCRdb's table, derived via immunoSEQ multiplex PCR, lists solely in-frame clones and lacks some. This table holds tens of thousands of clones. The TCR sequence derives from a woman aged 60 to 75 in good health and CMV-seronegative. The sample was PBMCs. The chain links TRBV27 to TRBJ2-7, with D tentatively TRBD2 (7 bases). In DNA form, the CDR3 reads TGTGCCAAGAGAAGAAACAGGGAGGGAAGCGAGCAGTACTTC. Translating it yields CAKRRNREGSEQYF.